A selection of T cell receptor beta chains follows, all from one sample in a study. TCRdb ran MiXCR on the RT-PCR reads and lists one entry per CDR3 protein. Of about 680,000 distinct CDR3 sequences listed, 12% to 15% are singletons. Specimen: memory CD4+ T cells from blood. These TCRs come from a female donor in good health, serving as a healthy control. CDR3s include the opening cysteine and the closing phenylalanine or tryptophan.

TRBV3-1	TRBJ2-5	CASSQGGLGQETQYF
TRBV5-1	TRBJ1-4	CASSSTGMIATNEKLFF
TRBV20-1	TRBJ2-2	CSARPENTGELFF
TRBV4-1	TRBJ1-1	CASSQFIGEAFF
TRBV7-2	TRBJ2-1	CASSPRLAGATYNEQFF
TRBV7-9	TRBJ1-4	CASSLVASATNEKLFF
TRBV5-1	TRBJ1-1	CASSLGIGDGAFF
TRBV20-1	TRBJ1-2	CSARTDLTNYGYTF
TRBV4-1	TRBJ2-1	CASSQGTGLSLGEQFF
TRBV4-3	TRBJ1-4	CASSQDVAQNEKLFF
TRBV5-1	TRBJ2-1	CASSFQPTSRRGNEQFF
TRBV20-1	TRBJ2-3	CSAIPSGPTDTQYF
TRBV6-5	TRBJ2-7	CASSAPGLGGSEQYF
TRBV12-5	TRBJ2-1	CASGLVPYGGTVYNEQFF
TRBV4-3	TRBJ2-1	CASSQEVDRGGYNEQFF
TRBV5-1	TRBJ1-1	CASSLGGGARNTEAFF
TRBV27	TRBJ1-2	CASSSTHRGAGFDYGYTF
TRBV20-1	TRBJ2-7	CSARIMWRAPFSYEQYF
TRBV7-2	TRBJ2-3	CASSLDASLSLNTQYF
TRBV24-1	TRBJ1-5	CATSDSGRYQHF
TRBV5-1	TRBJ2-3	CASSLFVTSDYTDTQYF
TRBV4-2	TRBJ2-1	CASSRPGLADYNEQFF
TRBV9	TRBJ2-7	CASSVIPLGTGVYEQYF
TRBV5-1	TRBJ1-5	CASSRGGQGNQPQHF
TRBV15	TRBJ1-2	CATSTRTGAYGYTF
TRBV12-3/TRBV12-4	TRBJ1-1	CASSHPRNTEAFF
TRBV7-2	TRBJ2-7	CASSYNRGLTYEQYF
TRBV12-3/TRBV12-4	TRBJ2-1	CASSFSIGQMVYEQFF
TRBV2	TRBJ2-7	CAGSRRSSYEQYF
TRBV6-6	TRBJ2-7	CASSYSFVREQYF
TRBV7-9	TRBJ1-5	CASSRGGNFYSNQPQHF
TRBV11-1	TRBJ2-2	CASSPGQATGELFF
TRBV28	TRBJ2-5	CASSLGQGYQETQYF
TRBV20-1	TRBJ1-5	CSARDFRSGNQPQHF
TRBV4-1	TRBJ1-6	CASSQMNRASNSPLHF
TRBV3-1	TRBJ2-2	CASKPTGLGELFF
TRBV20-1	TRBJ2-3	CSPTRASGIVDTQYF
TRBV7-2	TRBJ2-3	CASSLAKADTQYF
TRBV20-1	TRBJ1-1	CSARDPRTGGAFF
TRBV5-1	TRBJ2-5	CASSLSSPTTETQYF
TRBV4-3	TRBJ2-1	CASSQNHGGGAGNEQFF
TRBV20-1	TRBJ1-2	CSVRDPPGRGNYGYTF
TRBV29-1	TRBJ1-1	CSVDRGGNTEAFF
TRBV18	TRBJ2-4	CASSPPGAGGGIQYF
TRBV5-6	TRBJ1-3	CASSSMGPGNTIYF
TRBV2	TRBJ2-1	CASVRAGNEQFF
TRBV5-1	TRBJ2-3	CASTPGGTISTDTLYF
TRBV24-1	TRBJ2-1	CATSDPSSPQYNEQFF
TRBV29-1	TRBJ1-4	CSVDYGFEGGKLFF
TRBV20-1	TRBJ2-7	CSAREWAGGHDEQYF
TRBV7-9	TRBJ2-3	CASSLNFADTQYF
TRBV28	TRBJ2-7	CASRAGTAIYEQYF
TRBV5-1	TRBJ1-5	CASSLGQGDVQPQHF
TRBV5-1	TRBJ2-6	CASSLLAGGPSDGANVLTF